A selection of T cell receptor beta chains follows, all from one sample in a study of Tregs in tolerant kidney transplant recipients. Profiling relied on immunoSEQ multiplex PCR, and the TCRdb table lists in-frame clones only, not all of them. The sample contains some 16,000 clones, around nine tenths of which appear only once. The specimen sequenced was CD8+ T cells from blood. Source of these receptors: a human donor in good health. CDR3s include the opening cysteine and the closing phenylalanine or tryptophan. D genes are given only for firm matches. Clone size is stated in some rows and not others, as once, few, many or a class when expanded.

D	size	V	J	DNA	CDR3
NA	NA	TRBV19	TRBJ2-2	TGTGCCAGTAGTATAGGGAGACGGGAGTTCACCGGGGAGCTGTTTTTT	CASSIGRREFTGELFF
TRBD2	once	TRBV27	TRBJ2-2	TGTGCCAGCACCTCCGGCGGGAGGACCACCGGGGAGCTGTTTTTT	CASTSGGRTTGELFF
NA	NA	TRBV4-3	TRBJ2-1	TGCGCCAGCAGCCACGAGATAGATAGCTCCTACAATGAGCAGTTCTTC	CASSHEIDSSYNEQFF
NA	NA	TRBV5-1	TRBJ1-3	TGCGCCAGCAGCTTGAACAGTCAATACTCTGGAAACACCATATATTTT	CASSLNSQYSGNTIYF
NA	NA	TRBV19	TRBJ1-1	TGTGCCAGTAGCCCAGGGTTCAGGAACACTGAAGCTTTCTTT	CASSPGFRNTEAFF
TRBD1	NA	TRBV29-1	TRBJ2-1	TGCAGCGTTGCCCGGCCGGGACAGGGACCCGAGTTTCAGTTCTTC	CSVARPGQGPEFQFF
NA	NA	TRBV12-5	TRBJ2-5	TGTGCTAGTGGTTTGGCCACCGGACTCTGGGAGACCCAGTACTTC	CASGLATGLWETQYF
TRBD2	NA	TRBV5-1	TRBJ2-3	TGCGCCAGCAGCCCGGGACTAGCGGGGGGGCGGGCAGATACGCAGTATTTT	CASSPGLAGGRADTQYF
NA	NA	TRBV30	TRBJ1-2	TGTGCCTGGAGCGACAGGCCCAACTATGGCTACACCTTC	CAWSDRPNYGYTF
NA	NA	TRBV7-9	TRBJ1-2	TGTGCCAGCAGCTTAGACGGTGGCGGCTATGGCTACACCTTC	CASSLDGGGYGYTF
NA	NA	TRBV27	TRBJ2-7	TGTGCCAGCAGTTTTTCCGGGACCTCTTACGAGCAGTACTTC	CASSFSGTSYEQYF
NA	NA	TRBV4-1	TRBJ2-7	TGCGCCAGCAGCCAAGTAGGGGTCTACGAGCAGTACTTC	CASSQVGVYEQYF
TRBD2	NA	TRBV5-1	TRBJ2-3	TGCGCCAGCAGCGGTAGAGAAGGGACTATCAGCACAGATACGCAGTATTTT	CASSGREGTISTDTQYF
NA	once	TRBV6-6	TRBJ2-7	TGTGCCAGCAGTTACACCCGGGCCTACGAGCAGTACTTC	CASSYTRAYEQYF
TRBD2	NA	TRBV5-1	TRBJ2-7	TGCGCCAGCAGGGGTGGTGGCGGGAGTTACGAGCAGTACTTC	CASRGGGGSYEQYF
TRBD2	NA	TRBV4-3	TRBJ2-2	TGCGCCAGCAGCCAAGACGAGGGACTAGGCTGGGAGCTGTTTTTT	CASSQDEGLGWELFF
TRBD1	NA	TRBV9	TRBJ1-2	TGTGCCAGCAGGGAAACAGGGGGCGCTGAATACTATGGCTACACCTTC	CASRETGGAEYYGYTF
TRBD1	NA	TRBV2	TRBJ2-3	TGTGCCCACAGGGGGCGCACAGATACGCAGTATTTT	CAHRGRTDTQYF
NA	NA	TRBV11-2	TRBJ2-7	TGTGCCAGCAGCTTACAGGGACACTCCTACGAGCAGTACTTC	CASSLQGHSYEQYF
TRBD1	NA	TRBV11-2	TRBJ1-3	TGTGCCAGCAGCTTTAGACAGGGAATCTCTGGAAACACCATATATTTT	CASSFRQGISGNTIYF
NA	NA	TRBV27	TRBJ1-5	TGTGCCAGCAGTTACTTAGGGTCCAATCAGCCCCAGCATTTT	CASSYLGSNQPQHF
NA	NA	TRBV5-1	TRBJ1-1	TGCGCCAGCAGCAGGGAGGGTGAGGGTTGGACTGAAGCTTTCTTT	CASSREGEGWTEAFF
NA	NA	TRBV7-3	TRBJ1-1	TGTGCCAGCAGCTTAGATGGATTTAACACTGAAGCTTTCTTT	CASSLDGFNTEAFF
NA	NA	TRBV5-3	TRBJ1-5	TGTGCCAGAAGCTTGGCGGGGGGTCAGCCCCAGCATTTT	CARSLAGGQPQHF
NA	once	TRBV5-8	TRBJ2-7	TGTGCCAGCAGCCCCCTCGGAGGCTGGCAGTACTTC	CASSPLGGWQYF
NA	NA	TRBV2	TRBJ2-7	TGTGCCAGCAGAAGATACCGCGAGCAGTACTTC	CASRRYREQYF
NA	NA	TRBV11-2	TRBJ2-5	TGTGCCAGCAGCCAGATCGGGGGACAAGAGACCCAGTACTTC	CASSQIGGQETQYF
TRBD1	NA	TRBV15	TRBJ2-2	TGTGCCACCAGCTCACCGGGACAGGGGGCCCTAAAGACCGGGGAGCTGTTTTTT	CATSSPGQGALKTGELFF
TRBD1	NA	TRBV28	TRBJ1-5	TGTGCCAGCAGAGGGGCCCGGGACAGGGGGCCTGTATCTGGCAATCAGCCCCAGCATTTT	CASRGARDRGPVSGNQPQHF
NA	NA	TRBV28	TRBJ2-1	TGTGCCAGCAGTTCTCTGAACAGGAACAATGAGCAGTTCTTC	CASSSLNRNNEQFF
NA	once	TRBV4-3	TRBJ2-1	TGCGCCAGCAGCCAAGATGTTAGGCTTGGCAATGAGCAGTTCTTC	CASSQDVRLGNEQFF
TRBD1	NA	TRBV7-2	TRBJ2-7	TGTGCCAGCAGCTTAGCGGGGACAGGGGCCTACGAGCAGTACTTC	CASSLAGTGAYEQYF
TRBD1	NA	TRBV29-1	TRBJ2-5	TGCAGCGTTGTGCCTATGGACAGGGAAGGGGAGGCAGAGACCCAGTACTTC	CSVVPMDREGEAETQYF
TRBD1	NA	TRBV2	TRBJ1-4	TGTGCCAGCAGTAGGGACAGGGACGCAACTAATGAAAAACTGTTTTTT	CASSRDRDATNEKLFF
TRBD2	NA	TRBV5-6	TRBJ2-5	TGTGCCAGCAGCTTAATCCTAGCGGGAGAGACCCAGTACTTC	CASSLILAGETQYF
TRBD1	NA	TRBV4-3	TRBJ2-4	TGCGCCAGCAGCCAAGATGGGACAGGGAGAAAAAACATTCAGTACTTC	CASSQDGTGRKNIQYF
NA	NA	TRBV29-1	TRBJ2-7	TGCAGCGTCGGGAAAGAGACCTACGAGCAGTACTTC	CSVGKETYEQYF
NA	NA	TRBV7-6	TRBJ2-3	TGTGCCAGCAGCCCGGGGAGGAGCACAGATACGCAGTATTTT	CASSPGRSTDTQYF
NA	once	TRBV7-2	TRBJ1-2	TGTGCCAGCAGCTTCGATACGGCAAACTATGGCTACACCTTC	CASSFDTANYGYTF
NA	NA	TRBV27	TRBJ2-3	TGTGCCAGCAGTTCCCTTAGCACAGATACGCAGTATTTT	CASSSLSTDTQYF
NA	NA	TRBV21-1	TRBJ2-5	TGTGCCAGCAGCAAAGCTCCGGCAGGGAAGGAGACCCAGTACTTC	CASSKAPAGKETQYF
TRBD2	NA	TRBV2	TRBJ2-1	TGTGCCAGCAGTGAACAGCGCGGGAGGGACAATGAGCAGTTCTTC	CASSEQRGRDNEQFF
NA	NA	TRBV4-1	TRBJ2-3	TGCGCCAGCTCACGCAGGGCCGGGGATACGCAGTATTTT	CASSRRAGDTQYF
NA	NA	TRBV21-1	TRBJ1-1	TGTGCCAGCAGCAAAGCCCGGGACCTAACAGGGGGCTGGGGAGCTTTCTTT	CASSKARDLTGGWGAFF
NA	NA	TRBV4-1	TRBJ2-2	TGCGCCAGCAGCCAAGATTCTTTTGGTGTTGGGACCGGGGAGCTGTTTTTT	CASSQDSFGVGTGELFF
NA	once	TRBV18	TRBJ2-1	TGTGCCAGCTCACCAAGGACTAATTACAATGAGCAGTTCTTC	CASSPRTNYNEQFF
TRBD2	NA	TRBV7-9	TRBJ2-3	TGTGCCAGCAGCCACATAGCGGGAGGTGAAGATACGCAGTATTTT	CASSHIAGGEDTQYF
NA	few	TRBV5-1	TRBJ2-1	TGCGCCAGCAGCTTTTACCCGAGCTCCTACAATGAGCAGTTCTTC	CASSFYPSSYNEQFF
NA	NA	TRBV2	TRBJ1-1	TGTGCCAGCAGTGCTGGGATGGGCACTGAAGCTTTCTTT	CASSAGMGTEAFF
NA	NA	TRBV4-1	TRBJ2-7	TGCGCCAGCAGCCAAGGCCACGGGGACTCACACTACGAGCAGTACTTC	CASSQGHGDSHYEQYF
NA	NA	TRBV27	TRBJ2-1	TGTGCCAGCAGTTTAAACCCCGTTAATGAGCAGTTCTTC	CASSLNPVNEQFF